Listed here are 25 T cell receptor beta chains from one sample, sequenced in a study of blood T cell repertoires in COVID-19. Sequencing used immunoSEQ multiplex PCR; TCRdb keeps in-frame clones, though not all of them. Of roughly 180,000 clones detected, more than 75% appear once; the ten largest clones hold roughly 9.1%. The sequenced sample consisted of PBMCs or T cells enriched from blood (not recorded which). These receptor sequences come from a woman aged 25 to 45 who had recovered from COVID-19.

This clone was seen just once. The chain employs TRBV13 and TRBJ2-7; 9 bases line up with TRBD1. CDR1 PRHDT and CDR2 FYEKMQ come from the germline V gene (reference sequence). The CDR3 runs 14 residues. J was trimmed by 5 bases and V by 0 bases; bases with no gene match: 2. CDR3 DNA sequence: TGTGCCAGCAGCTTAGGGGGACAGGGAAACGAGCAGTACTTC. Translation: CASSLGGQGNEQYF. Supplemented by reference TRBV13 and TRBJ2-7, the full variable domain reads AAGVIQSPRHLIKEKRETATLKCYPIPRHDTVYWYQQGPGQDPQFLISFYEKMQSDKGSIPDRFSAQQFSDYHSELNMSSLELGDSALYFCASSLGGQGNEQYFGPGTRLTVT.

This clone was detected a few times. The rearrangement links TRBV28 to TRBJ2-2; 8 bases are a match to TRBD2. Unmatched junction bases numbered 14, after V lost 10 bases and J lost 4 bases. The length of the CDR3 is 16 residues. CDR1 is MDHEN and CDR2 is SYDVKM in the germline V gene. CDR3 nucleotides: TGTGCCAATCAAGCGGGAGCGCCGTTGGGCACCGGGGAGCTGTTTTTT. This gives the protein CANQAGAPLGTGELFF.

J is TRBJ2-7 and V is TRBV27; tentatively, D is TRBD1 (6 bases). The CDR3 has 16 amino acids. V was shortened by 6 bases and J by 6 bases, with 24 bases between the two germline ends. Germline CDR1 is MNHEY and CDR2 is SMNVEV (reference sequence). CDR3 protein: CASRPGVLKRGSEQYF. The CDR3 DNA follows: TGTGCCAGCAGGCCAGGGGTCCTCAAAAGGGGGTCCGAGCAGTACTTC.

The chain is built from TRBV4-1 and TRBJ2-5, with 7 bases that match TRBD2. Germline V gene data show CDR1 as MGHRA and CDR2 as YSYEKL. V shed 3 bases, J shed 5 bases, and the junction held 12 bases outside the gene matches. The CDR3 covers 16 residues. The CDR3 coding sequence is TGCGCCAGCAGCCAGGGGATCAGCGGGGAGCCGGAGACCCAGTACTTC. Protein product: CASSQGISGEPETQYF.

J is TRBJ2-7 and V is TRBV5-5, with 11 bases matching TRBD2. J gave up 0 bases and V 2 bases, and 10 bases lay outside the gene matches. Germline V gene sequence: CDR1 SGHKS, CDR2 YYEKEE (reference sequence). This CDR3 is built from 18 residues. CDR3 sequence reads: CASSLSLAGGLNSYEQYF. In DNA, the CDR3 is TGTGCCAGCAGCTTATCGCTAGCGGGAGGCCTAAACTCCTACGAGCAGTACTTC.

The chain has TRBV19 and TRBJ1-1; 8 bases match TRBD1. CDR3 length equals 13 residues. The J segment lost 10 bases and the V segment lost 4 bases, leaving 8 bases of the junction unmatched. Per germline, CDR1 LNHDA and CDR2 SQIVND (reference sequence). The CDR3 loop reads CASSKPDRVRAFF. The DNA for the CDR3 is TGTGCCAGTAGTAAGCCGGACAGGGTTCGAGCTTTCTTT. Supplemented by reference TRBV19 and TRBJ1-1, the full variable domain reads DGGITQSPKYLFRKEGQNVTLSCEQNLNHDAMYWYRQDPGQGLRLIYYSQIVNDFQKGDIAEGYSVSREKKESFPLTVTSAQKNPTAFYLCASSKPDRVRAFFGQGTRLTVV.

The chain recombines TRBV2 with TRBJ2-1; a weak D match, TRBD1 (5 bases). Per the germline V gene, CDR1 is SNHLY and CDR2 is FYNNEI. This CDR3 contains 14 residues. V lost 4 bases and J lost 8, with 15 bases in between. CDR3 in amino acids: CASSGQGSTYEQFF. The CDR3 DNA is TGTGCCAGCAGTGGTCAGGGAAGTACATATGAGCAGTTCTTC.

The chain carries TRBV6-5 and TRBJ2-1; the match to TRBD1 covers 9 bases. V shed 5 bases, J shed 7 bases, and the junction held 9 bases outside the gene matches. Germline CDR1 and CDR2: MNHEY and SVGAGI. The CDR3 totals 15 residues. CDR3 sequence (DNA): TGTGCCAGCAGTCTGGACAGGGGAGGCGGGAATGAGCAGTTCTTC. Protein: CASSLDRGGGNEQFF.

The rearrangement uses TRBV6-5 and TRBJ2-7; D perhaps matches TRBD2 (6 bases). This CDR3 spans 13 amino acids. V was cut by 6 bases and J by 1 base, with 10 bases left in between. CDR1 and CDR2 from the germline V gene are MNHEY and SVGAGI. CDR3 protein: CASRRTKSYEQYF. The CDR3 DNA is TGTGCCAGCAGGAGGACTAAATCCTACGAGCAGTACTTC.

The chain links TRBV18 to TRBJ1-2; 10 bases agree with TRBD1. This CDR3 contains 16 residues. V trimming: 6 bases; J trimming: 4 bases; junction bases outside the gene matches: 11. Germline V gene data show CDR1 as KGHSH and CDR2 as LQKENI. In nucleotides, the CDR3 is TGTGCCAGCTCCCCCCCGGGACAGGGGAAGGCCTATGGCTACACCTTC. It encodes CASSPPGQGKAYGYTF.

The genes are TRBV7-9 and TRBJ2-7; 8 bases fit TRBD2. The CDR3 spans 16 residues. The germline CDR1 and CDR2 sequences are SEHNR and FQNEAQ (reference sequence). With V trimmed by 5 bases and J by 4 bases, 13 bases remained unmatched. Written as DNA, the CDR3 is TGTGCCAGCAGCACAACGCACACTAGCGGCAATTACGAGCAGTACTTC. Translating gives CASSTTHTSGNYEQYF. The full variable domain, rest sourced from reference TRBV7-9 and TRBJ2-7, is DTGVSQNPRHKITKRGQNVTFRCDPISEHNRLYWYRQTLGQGPEFLTYFQNEAQLEKSRLLSDRFSAERPKGSFSTLEIQRTEQGDSAMYLCASSTTHTSGNYEQYFGPGTRLTVT.

CDR3 region: CASSSQGTDTQYF. CDR3 nucleotide sequence: TGCGCCAGCAGCTCTCAGGGCACAGATACGCAGTATTTT. The gene calls are TRBV5-1 and TRBJ2-3; D not certain. The CDR3 has 13 amino acids. Per germline, CDR1 SGHRS and CDR2 YFSETQ. The V gene lost 3 bases and the J gene lost 1 base, with 6 bases spanning the gap.

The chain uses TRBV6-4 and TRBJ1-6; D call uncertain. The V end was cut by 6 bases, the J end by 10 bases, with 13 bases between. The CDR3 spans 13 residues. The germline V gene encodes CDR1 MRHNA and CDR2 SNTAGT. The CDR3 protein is CASSSDAGSPLHF. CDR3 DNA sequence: TGTGCCAGCAGCTCGGACGCGGGATCACCCCTCCACTTT.

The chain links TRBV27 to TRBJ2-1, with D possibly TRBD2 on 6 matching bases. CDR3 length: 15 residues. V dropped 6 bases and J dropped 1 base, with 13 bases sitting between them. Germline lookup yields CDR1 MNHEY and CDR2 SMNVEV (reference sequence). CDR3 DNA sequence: TGTGCCAGCAGCGCTACGGCGGGATCCTACAATGAGCAGTTCTTC. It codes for CASSATAGSYNEQFF.

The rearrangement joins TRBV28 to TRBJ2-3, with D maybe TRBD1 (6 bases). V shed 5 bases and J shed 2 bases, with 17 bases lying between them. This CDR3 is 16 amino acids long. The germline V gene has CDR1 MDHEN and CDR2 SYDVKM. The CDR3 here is CASSDRQARATDTQYF. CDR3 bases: TGTGCCAGCAGTGACCGACAGGCCCGGGCCACAGATACGCAGTATTTT.

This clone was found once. CDR3 bases: TGTGCCTGGGACAGGCCGGGCGGCGATACGCAGTATTTT. Amino acids: CAWDRPGGDTQYF. The chain employs TRBV30 and TRBJ2-3; tentative D call: TRBD1 (6 bases). The CDR3 covers 13 residues. From germline, CDR1 is GTSNPN and CDR2 SVGIG (reference sequence). V dropped 5 bases and J dropped 6 bases, with 15 bases sitting between them.

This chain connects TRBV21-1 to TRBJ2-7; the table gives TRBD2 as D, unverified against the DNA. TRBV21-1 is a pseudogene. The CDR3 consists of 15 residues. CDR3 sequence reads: CASLRSGRPSYEQYF. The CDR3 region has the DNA TGTGCCAGCCTAAGGAGCGGGAGGCCTTCCTACGAGCAGTACTTC.

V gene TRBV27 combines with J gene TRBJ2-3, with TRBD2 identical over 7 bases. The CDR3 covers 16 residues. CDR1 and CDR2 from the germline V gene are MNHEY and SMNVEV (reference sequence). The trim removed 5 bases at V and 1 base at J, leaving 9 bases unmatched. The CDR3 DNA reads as TGTGCCAGCAGTGAGGTCGGGAGGAGGGGCACAGATACGCAGTATTTT. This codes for CASSEVGRRGTDTQYF.

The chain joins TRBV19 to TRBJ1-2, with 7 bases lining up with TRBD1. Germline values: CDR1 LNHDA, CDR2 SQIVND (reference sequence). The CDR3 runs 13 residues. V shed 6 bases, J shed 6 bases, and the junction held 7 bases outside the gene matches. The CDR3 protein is CASRADRSDGYTF. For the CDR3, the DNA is TGTGCCAGTAGAGCGGACAGGTCTGATGGCTACACCTTC. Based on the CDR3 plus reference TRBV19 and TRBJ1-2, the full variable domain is DGGITQSPKYLFRKEGQNVTLSCEQNLNHDAMYWYRQDPGQGLRLIYYSQIVNDFQKGDIAEGYSVSREKKESFPLTVTSAQKNPTAFYLCASRADRSDGYTFGSGTRLTVV.

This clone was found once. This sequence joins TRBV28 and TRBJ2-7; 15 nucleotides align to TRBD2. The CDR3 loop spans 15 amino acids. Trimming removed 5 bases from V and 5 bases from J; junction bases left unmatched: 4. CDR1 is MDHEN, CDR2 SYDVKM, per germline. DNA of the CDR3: TGTGCCAGCAGTCCTGGACTAGCGGGGGGGGACGAGCAGTACTTC. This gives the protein CASSPGLAGGDEQYF. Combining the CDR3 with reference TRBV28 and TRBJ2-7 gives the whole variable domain DVKVTQSSRYLVKRTGEKVFLECVQDMDHENMFWYRQDPGLGLRLIYFSYDVKMKEKGDIPEGYSVSREKKERFSLILESASTNQTSMYLCASSPGLAGGDEQYFGPGTRLTVT.

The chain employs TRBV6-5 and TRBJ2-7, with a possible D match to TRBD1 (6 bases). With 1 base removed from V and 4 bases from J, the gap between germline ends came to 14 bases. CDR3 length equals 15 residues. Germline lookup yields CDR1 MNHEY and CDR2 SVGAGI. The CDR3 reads CASSYLAGDRYEQYF. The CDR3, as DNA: TGTGCCAGCAGTTACTTGGCAGGGGATAGGTACGAGCAGTACTTC.

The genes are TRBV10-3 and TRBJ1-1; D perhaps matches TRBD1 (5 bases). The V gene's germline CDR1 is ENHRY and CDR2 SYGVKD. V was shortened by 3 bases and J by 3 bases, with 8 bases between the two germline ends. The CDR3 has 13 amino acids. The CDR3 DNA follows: TGTGCCATCAGTGATCAAGGGGACACTGAAGCTTTCTTT. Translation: CAISDQGDTEAFF.

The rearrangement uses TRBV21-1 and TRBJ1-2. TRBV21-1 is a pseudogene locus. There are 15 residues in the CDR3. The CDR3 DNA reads TGTGCCAGCAGCACCGAAAGAGAGGGACTTTATGGCTACACCTTC. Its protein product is CASSTEREGLYGYTF.

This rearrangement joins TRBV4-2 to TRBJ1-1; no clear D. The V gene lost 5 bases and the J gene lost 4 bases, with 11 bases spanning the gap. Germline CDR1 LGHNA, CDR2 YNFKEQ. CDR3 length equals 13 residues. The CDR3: CASSFGVLTEAFF. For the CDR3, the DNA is TGTGCCAGCAGCTTCGGGGTGCTCACTGAAGCTTTCTTT.

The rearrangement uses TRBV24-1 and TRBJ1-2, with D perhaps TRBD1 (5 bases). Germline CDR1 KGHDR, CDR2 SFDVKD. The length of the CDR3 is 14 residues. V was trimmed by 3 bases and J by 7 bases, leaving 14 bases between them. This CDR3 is CATSDPTGFRGYTF. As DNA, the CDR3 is TGTGCCACCAGTGATCCCACAGGTTTTCGTGGCTACACCTTC.